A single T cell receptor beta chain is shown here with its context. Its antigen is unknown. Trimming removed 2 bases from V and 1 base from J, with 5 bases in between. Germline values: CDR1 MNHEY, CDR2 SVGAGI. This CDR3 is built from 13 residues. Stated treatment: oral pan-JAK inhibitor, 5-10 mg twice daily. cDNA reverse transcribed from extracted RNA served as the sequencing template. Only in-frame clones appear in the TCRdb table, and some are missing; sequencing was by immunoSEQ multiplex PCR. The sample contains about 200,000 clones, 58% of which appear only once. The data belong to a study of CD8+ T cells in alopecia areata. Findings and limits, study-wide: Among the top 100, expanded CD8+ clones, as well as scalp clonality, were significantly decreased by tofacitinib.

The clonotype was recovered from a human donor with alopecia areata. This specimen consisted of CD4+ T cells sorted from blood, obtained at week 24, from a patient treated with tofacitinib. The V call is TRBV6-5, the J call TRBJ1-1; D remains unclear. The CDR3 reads CASSYHRNTEAFF. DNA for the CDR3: TGTGCCAGCAGTTACCACAGGAACACTGAAGCTTTCTTT.